The clone carrying this T cell receptor beta chain was counted a few times. What it recognizes is unknown. The TCR beta CDR3 regions underwent amplification using RNA transcripts as the source. The primer set for the first-round RT-PCR of the TCR CDR3 was HTBI. TCRdb processed the multiplex PCR reads anew with MiXCR; each CDR3 protein has one entry. The profile covers hundreds of thousands of distinct CDR3 sequences, with approximately 15% appearing a single time and about 15% taken by the ten largest. These data are taken from a study of T cells in Graves' hyperthyroidism and ophthalmopathy. Findings and caveats of the study: The blood repertoire included most of the expanded thyroid clonotypes above 0.001.

It was considered stable Graves' hyperthyroidism when ophthalmopathy did not progress within 18 months. The study enrolled patients aged 18 to 65 with newly diagnosed hyperthyroidism of under 2 months' duration. Thyroid ultrasound and orbital computed tomography, with clinical symptoms and serum thyroxine and TRAb, informed diagnoses. The sample consisted of blood. This clonotype was sampled from a woman in her forties with Graves' hyperthyroidism.

The CDR3 bases are TGCAGTGCTAGAGATAGCGGGGGCACGAACACCGGGGAGCTGTTTTTT. This gives the protein CSARDSGGTNTGELFF. The rearrangement uses TRBV20-1 and TRBJ2-2, with 9 bases that match TRBD2. There are 16 residues in the CDR3. V shed 0 bases, J shed 0 bases, and the junction held 2 bases outside the gene matches. In germline, CDR1 is DFQATT, CDR2 SNEGSKA (reference sequence).